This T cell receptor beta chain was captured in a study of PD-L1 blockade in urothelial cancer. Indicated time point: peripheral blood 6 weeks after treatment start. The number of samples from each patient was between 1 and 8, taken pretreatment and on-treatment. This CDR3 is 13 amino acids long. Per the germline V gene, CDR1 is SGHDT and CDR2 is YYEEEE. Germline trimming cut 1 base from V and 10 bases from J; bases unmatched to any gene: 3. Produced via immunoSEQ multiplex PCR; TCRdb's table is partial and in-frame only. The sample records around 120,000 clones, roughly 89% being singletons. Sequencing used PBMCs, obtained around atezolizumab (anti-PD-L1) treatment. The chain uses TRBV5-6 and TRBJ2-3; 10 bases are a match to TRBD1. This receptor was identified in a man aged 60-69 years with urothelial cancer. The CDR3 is CASSLWGTGAQYF. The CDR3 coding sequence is TGTGCCAGCAGCTTGTGGGGGACAGGGGCGCAGTATTTT.